Listed below are T cell receptor beta chains from one sample, sequenced in a study of cytomegalovirus exposure and HLA in healthy donors. Profiling relied on immunoSEQ multiplex PCR, and the TCRdb table lists in-frame clones only, not all of them. The sample has about 140,000 clones, roughly four fifths seen once; the top ten hold about 3.2%. The sample consisted of PBMCs. These receptors were obtained from a man aged 18 to 30 in good health and CMV-seropositive. Each CDR3 is given without its conserved first and last residue. Only part of the rows carry a size: once, few, many, or a class if the clone is expanded.

TRBV27	TRBJ1-1	NA	ASSYISKNTEAF
TRBV11-2	TRBJ2-7	NA	ASSPWTSGSGEQY
TRBV7-3	NA	NA	ASSFGLGGYEQY
TRBV4-1	TRBJ2-5	NA	ASSHTTPGTTSETQY
TRBV5-4	TRBJ1-2	NA	ASSLRVENGYT
TRBV5-1	TRBJ2-1	few	ASSLLSPNEQF
TRBV5-1	TRBJ2-3	NA	ASSLNSRMVTDTQY
TRBV28	TRBJ2-5	few	ASSLYTGQEKTQY
TRBV11-2	TRBJ2-7	NA	ASSSGTSGSAYEQY
TRBV27	TRBJ1-2	NA	ASSLLRDTSGYT
TRBV19	TRBJ2-2	once	ASSIVAGANTGELF
TRBV2	TRBJ2-1	NA	ASSEAYDRGPLADRDEQF
TRBV11-1	TRBJ2-1	NA	ASSKQGRLGDEQF
TRBV10-3	TRBJ2-5	few	ATWDSQETQY
TRBV28	TRBJ1-5	NA	ASRTTINQPQH
TRBV29-1	TRBJ2-7	NA	SVEDPPGLASLGPYEQY
TRBV6-1	TRBJ1-3	NA	ASSAGQLGNTIY
TRBV5-6	TRBJ2-7	NA	ASSLQGYEQY
TRBV5-1	TRBJ2-5	NA	ASSFQGETQY
TRBV27	TRBJ2-5	NA	ASSLYSLQGEETQY
TRBV10-1	TRBJ2-1	NA	ASSSTGSSYNEQF
TRBV5-4	TRBJ1-1	NA	ASRQGVDRGNTEAF
TRBV5-8	TRBJ2-5	NA	ASSSTGTSQETQY
TRBV7-9	TRBJ2-2	NA	ASSLGQTANTGELF
TRBV7-9	TRBJ1-3	NA	ASSSTGLGGNTIY